Listed here are 32 T cell receptor beta chains from one sample, sequenced in a study of blood T cell repertoires in COVID-19. Sequencing used immunoSEQ multiplex PCR; TCRdb keeps in-frame clones, though not all of them. The sample holds 45,000 to 55,000 clones, approximately 84% seen once. Material for sequencing was peripheral blood. The receptors were sampled from a man aged 45-65 years with active COVID-19.

This clone was recorded only once. The gene calls are TRBV27 and TRBJ2-5; 13 nucleotides agree with TRBD2. Per germline, CDR1 MNHEY and CDR2 SMNVEV (reference sequence). After removal of 8 bases from V and 7 bases from J, the junction contained 7 bases not matched to a gene. CDR3 size: 14 residues. CDR3: CASGTSGAAATQYF. The CDR3 DNA follows: TGTGCCAGCGGGACTAGCGGGGCGGCTGCGACCCAGTACTTC.

The chain employs TRBV29-1 and TRBJ2-7, with TRBD1 as a possible D gene (5 bases). Germline-derived CDR1 and CDR2 are SQVTM and ANQGSEA. The CDR3 has 10 amino acids. Trimming pared 4 bases from V and 10 bases from J, leaving 11 bases between. In DNA form, the CDR3 reads TGCAGCGTTGTCATAGGGGATCAGTACTTC. Translation: CSVVIGDQYF.

V usage is TRBV6-5 and J usage is TRBJ1-1; D is ambiguous. The CDR3 sequence is 14 residues long. Germline V gene lookup returns CDR1 MNHEY and CDR2 SVGAGI. The V end was cut by 5 bases, the J end by 2 bases, with 12 bases between. The CDR3 sequence: CASSISGSNTEAFF. The CDR3 DNA reads as TGTGCCAGCAGTATTTCGGGAAGCAACACTGAAGCTTTCTTT.

The chain uses TRBV6-1 and TRBJ1-5; 9 nucleotides match TRBD1. CDR3 length: 16 residues. CDR1 is MNHNS, CDR2 SASEGT, per germline. J lost 4 bases, V lost 6 bases, and 10 bases had no gene match. Here the CDR3 DNA reads TGTGCCAGCAGCGAAACAGGGGGCGGGCTGAATCAGCCCCAGCATTTT. It is translated as CASSETGGGLNQPQHF.

This clone was seen a single time. V and J are TRBV19 and TRBJ1-5; 8 nucleotides line up with TRBD1. The V gene end was trimmed by 5 bases and the J gene end by 0 bases; junction bases not matched to a gene: 6. CDR1 is LNHDA and CDR2 is SQIVND in the germline V gene (reference sequence). The CDR3 spans 16 residues. CDR3 nucleotides: TGTGCCAGTAGTCTATGGACAGGGATTAGCAATCAGCCCCAGCATTTT. It translates to CASSLWTGISNQPQHF.

The rearrangement joins TRBV28 to TRBJ1-2; 11 positions agree with TRBD1. This CDR3 is 15 amino acids long. Germline V gives CDR1 MDHEN, CDR2 SYDVKM. The ends lost 4 bases at V and 7 bases at J; junction bases unmatched: 8. The CDR3 here is CASSSGTGGYGGYTF. The CDR3 bases are TGTGCCAGCAGTTCCGGGACAGGGGGATATGGTGGCTACACCTTC.

The chain recombines TRBV2 with TRBJ1-4; 8 bases are a match to TRBD1. Looked up from germline, CDR1 is SNHLY and CDR2 is FYNNEI. J gave up 6 bases and V 7 bases, and 7 bases lay outside the gene matches. The CDR3 contains 14 residues. Here the CDR3 reads CASTTDRGDEKLFF. CDR3 DNA sequence: TGTGCCAGCACTACCGACAGGGGAGATGAAAAACTGTTTTTT.

The chain uses TRBV15 and TRBJ1-1; D is ambiguous. This CDR3 contains 13 residues. CDR1 LNHNV and CDR2 YYDKDF come from the germline V gene (reference sequence). V lost 5 bases, J lost 6 bases, and 13 bases lay in between. Written as DNA, the CDR3 is TGTGCCACCAGCCCGGTGATGATCTCTGAAGCTTTCTTT. Translated: CATSPVMISEAFF.

This clone was recorded at least ten times. The chain recombines TRBV7-8 with TRBJ1-1, with D perhaps matching TRBD1 (6 bases). The V and J ends lost 5 bases and 3 bases respectively, with 10 bases between them. The CDR3 is 13 residues long. The germline gives CDR1 SGHVS, CDR2 FQNEAQ. For the CDR3, the DNA is TGTGCCAGCAGCCCTACAGGGTACACTGAAGCTTTCTTT. Protein: CASSPTGYTEAFF.

The J gene is TRBJ1-1, the V gene TRBV18; D gene uncertain. The CDR3 runs to 14 residues. CDR1 is KGHSH and CDR2 is LQKENI in the germline V gene. Trimming cost V 4 bases and J 0 bases, with 9 bases left between them. CDR3 nucleotide sequence: TGTGCCAGCTCACTCCTCGGGGTGAACACTGAAGCTTTCTTT. Translation: CASSLLGVNTEAFF.

The chain joins TRBV6-4 to TRBJ2-6; TRBD2 aligns across 8 bases. The CDR3 length is 18 residues. Germline V gene data show CDR1 as MRHNA and CDR2 as SNTAGT. Losses at the gene ends were 6 bases for V and 0 bases for J; bases not matched to a gene: 10. The CDR3 DNA reads as TGTGCCAGCAGCACCCCGGGGGGGTACTCCTCTGGGGCCAACGTCCTGACTTTC. Residues: CASSTPGGYSSGANVLTF.

The chain employs TRBV6-4 and TRBJ1-1; TRBD1 matches at 7 bases. Germline loops: CDR1 MRHNA, CDR2 SNTAGT. The CDR3 extends over 15 amino acids. The V segment lost 2 bases and the J segment 11 bases; nucleotides outside the gene matches: 14. CDR3 region: CASSDRGRRLERAFF. DNA for the CDR3: TGTGCCAGCAGTGACAGGGGGCGTCGTCTAGAAAGGGCTTTCTTT.

The chain has TRBV14 and TRBJ2-7; D may be TRBD2 (5 bases). The CDR3 is 14 residues long. Germline-derived CDR1 and CDR2 are SGHDN and FVKESK. The germline V and J ends were trimmed by 0 bases and 1 base, with 7 bases remaining between them. The CDR3 spells CASSQDQRSYEQYF. CDR3 sequence (DNA): TGTGCCAGCAGCCAAGATCAGCGGTCCTACGAGCAGTACTTC.

This chain links TRBV7-8 with TRBJ2-1; D not certain. From germline, CDR1 is SGHVS and CDR2 FQNEAQ. The V end was cut by 1 base, the J end by 0 bases, with 7 bases between. The CDR3 sequence is 15 residues long. CDR3 sequence: CASSLEHSSYNEQFF. In nucleotides, the CDR3 is TGTGCCAGCAGCTTAGAGCATAGCTCCTACAATGAGCAGTTCTTC.

V is TRBV11-2 and J is TRBJ2-3, with D hard to call. Germline CDR1 is SGHAT and CDR2 is FQNNGV. V was pared by 5 bases and J by 7 bases, with 19 bases between. The CDR3 is made up of 15 amino acids. The CDR3 bases are TGTGCCAGCAGCGACCTAGGTCTGTTCGGGTATACGCAGTATTTT. It is translated as CASSDLGLFGYTQYF.

The rearrangement uses TRBV25-1 and TRBJ1-1, with 7 bases identical to TRBD1. The V gene's germline CDR1 is MGHDK and CDR2 SYGVNS. V shed 3 bases and J 0 bases; nucleotides not matched to a gene: 7. The CDR3 runs to 16 residues. CDR3 region: CASSELSGTVNTEAFF. The CDR3 region has the DNA TGTGCCAGCAGTGAGCTTTCCGGGACAGTGAACACTGAAGCTTTCTTT.

The gene calls are TRBV12-5 and TRBJ1-1; a possible D gene is TRBD1 (5 bases). The CDR3 is made up of 13 amino acids. V was shortened by 3 bases and J by 1 base, with 6 bases between the two germline ends. The germline V gene has CDR1 LGHNT and CDR2 FRNRAP. Here the CDR3 DNA reads TGTGCTAGTGGTTTTACAGGGAACACTGAAGCTTTCTTT. Protein: CASGFTGNTEAFF.

The J gene is TRBJ2-1, the V gene TRBV14, with 11 positions matching TRBD2. J lost 0 bases, V lost 0 bases, and 7 bases had no gene match. The germline V gene encodes CDR1 SGHDN and CDR2 FVKESK. The CDR3 has 19 residues. CDR3 DNA: TGTGCCAGCAGCCAAGACCCTAGCGGGGGGTTCAGCTCCTACAATGAGCAGTTCTTC. Translating it yields CASSQDPSGGFSSYNEQFF.

The rearrangement links TRBV6-5 to TRBJ1-1, with TRBD1 as a possible D gene (6 bases). The germline V gene has CDR1 MNHEY and CDR2 SVGAGI. This CDR3 contains 13 residues. Trimming pared 7 bases from V and 7 bases from J, leaving 16 bases between. The CDR3 DNA is TGTGCCAGCACCGCAGGGGTTCCCGGTGAAGCTTTCTTT. Its translation: CASTAGVPGEAFF.

V is TRBV29-1 and J is TRBJ1-1; D may be TRBD1 (5 bases). This CDR3 comprises 15 residues. V dropped 4 bases and J dropped 0 bases, with 15 bases sitting between them. Per the germline V gene, CDR1 is SQVTM and CDR2 is ANQGSEA. The DNA of the CDR3 is TGCAGCGTTGGCCGACTCAGGGTCCTGAACACTGAAGCTTTCTTT. Its translation is CSVGRLRVLNTEAFF.

J is TRBJ2-2 and V is TRBV24-1, with TRBD1 matching 11 bases. CDR3 size: 16 residues. Per the germline V gene, CDR1 is KGHDR and CDR2 is SFDVKD. V trimming: 2 bases; J trimming: 4 bases; junction bases outside the gene matches: 2. CDR3 loop: CATSDSGTGGTGELFF. The CDR3 nucleotides are TGTGCCACCAGTGATTCCGGGACAGGGGGCACCGGGGAGCTGTTTTTT.

The chain employs TRBV6-5 and TRBJ1-1; D not resolved. This CDR3 is 11 amino acids long. Germline V lookup: CDR1 MNHEY, CDR2 SVGAGI. Trimming removed 1 base at V and 7 bases at J, with 4 bases between. CDR3: CASSYLHEAFF. CDR3 DNA sequence: TGTGCCAGCAGTTACTTACATGAAGCTTTCTTT.

This chain connects TRBV5-4 to TRBJ2-1; 8 nucleotides line up with TRBD1. The CDR3 is 14 amino acids. V gave up 5 bases and J gave up 8 bases; unmatched junction bases: 9. Germline loops: CDR1 SGHNT, CDR2 YYREEE (reference sequence). For the CDR3, the DNA is TGTGCCAGCAGACGGGACAGGAGTTCGGATGAGCAGTTCTTC. Protein product: CASRRDRSSDEQFF.

The V call is TRBV27, the J call TRBJ2-7; 11 positions agree with TRBD2. The junction had 4 bases not matched to a gene; V was cut back by 3 bases and J by 6 bases. The CDR3 is 14 amino acids. The germline V gene has CDR1 MNHEY and CDR2 SMNVEV (reference sequence). This CDR3 is CASSLLAGGREQYF. In DNA form, the CDR3 reads TGTGCCAGCAGTTTGTTAGCGGGGGGGCGCGAGCAGTACTTC.

This clone was recorded once. The V gene is TRBV4-3, the J gene TRBJ1-6; perhaps TRBD1 as D (5 bases). The CDR3 extends over 18 amino acids. CDR1 is LGHNA and CDR2 is YSLEER in the germline V gene. The ends were cut back, 0 bases at V and 8 bases at J, with 20 bases in the middle. The CDR3 region is CASSQDQGREGRYSPLHF. The CDR3, as DNA: TGCGCCAGCAGCCAAGATCAGGGTAGGGAAGGGCGTTATTCACCCCTCCACTTT.

The rearrangement links TRBV28 to TRBJ2-5, with D possibly TRBD1 on 7 matching bases. Germline V gene data show CDR1 as MDHEN and CDR2 as SYDVKM. The CDR3 is 17 residues long. The V end lost 3 bases, the J end lost 5 bases, and 22 bases lay between the germline ends. CDR3 in DNA: TGTGCCAGCAGTTTGAGGTGGACAGGAGGGGGGCCTGAGACCCAGTACTTC. The encoded protein is CASSLRWTGGGPETQYF.

The chain couples TRBV28 to TRBJ2-5, with unresolved D. Germline V lookup: CDR1 MDHEN, CDR2 SYDVKM. The germline V and J ends were trimmed by 6 bases and 6 bases, with 5 bases remaining between them. There are 10 residues in the CDR3. CDR3 nucleotide sequence: TGTGCCAGCAGCGCTAAGACCCAGTACTTC. It specifies CASSAKTQYF.

The chain couples TRBV27 to TRBJ1-5; D is ambiguous. The CDR3 is made up of 13 amino acids. Trimming took 1 base from V and 5 from J, leaving 6 bases between them. The germline CDR1 and CDR2 sequences are MNHEY and SMNVEV (reference sequence). CDR3 in amino acids: CASSLWRDQPQHF. The DNA of the CDR3 is TGTGCCAGCAGTTTATGGAGGGATCAGCCCCAGCATTTT.

This sequence joins TRBV4-1 and TRBJ2-2; TRBD1 might be the D (6 bases). Germline V gives CDR1 MGHRA, CDR2 YSYEKL. The CDR3 contains 17 residues. V was clipped by 0 bases and J by 4 bases, with 15 bases between them. CDR3 DNA: TGCGCCAGCAGCCAAGAACGGCAGGGGCTAATCACCGGGGAGCTGTTTTTT. This translates into CASSQERQGLITGELFF.

The CDR3 DNA reads TGTGCCAGCAGTGGTGGGACAAGCCAAGAGACCCAGTACTTC. This encodes CASSGGTSQETQYF. The chain joins TRBV2 to TRBJ2-5; TRBD1 might be the D (6 bases). This CDR3 is 14 amino acids long. V was clipped by 4 bases and J by 1 base, with 10 bases between them. Looked up from germline, CDR1 is SNHLY and CDR2 is FYNNEI. Supplemented by reference TRBV2 and TRBJ2-5, the full variable domain reads EPEVTQTPSHQVTQMGQEVILRCVPISNHLYFYWYRQILGQKVEFLVSFYNNEISEKSEIFDDQFSVERPDGSNFTLKIRSTKLEDSAMYFCASSGGTSQETQYFGPGTRLLVL.

This clone was observed a few times. The chain carries TRBV28 and TRBJ1-5; TRBD1 aligns across 9 bases. Looked up from germline, CDR1 is MDHEN and CDR2 is SYDVKM. The CDR3 spans 14 residues. V was pared by 5 bases and J by 7 bases, with 6 bases of the junction left unmatched. CDR3 loop: CASSAGQGRQPQHF. The CDR3 region has the DNA TGTGCCAGCAGTGCGGGACAGGGCAGGCAGCCCCAGCATTTT.

Only one count was recorded for this clone. V and J are TRBV27 and TRBJ1-2; perhaps TRBD1 as D (5 bases). The CDR3 runs 13 residues. The germline V and J ends were trimmed by 6 bases and 8 bases, with 16 bases remaining between them. CDR1 MNHEY and CDR2 SMNVEV come from the germline V gene (reference sequence). The CDR3 spells CASSRIRGFGYTF. As DNA, the CDR3 is TGTGCCAGCAGCCGCATCCGGGGGTTCGGCTACACCTTC.